Listed here are 14 T cell receptor beta chains from one sample, sequenced in a study of CXCR3-negative and CXCR3-positive naive CD8 T cells. General study findings and limits: More hydrophobic TRB CDR3s occurred in CXCR3-positive than in CXCR3-negative naive cells.

Libraries were UMI-labeled 5' RACE TRB cDNA. One entry per CDR3 protein, without DNA, is what TCRdb gives after re-calling the 5' RACE reads. This specimen shows roughly 100,000 distinct CDR3 sequences; the ten leading clones hold around 0.4%. For these TCRs, the target antigens are not known. The material sequenced was naive CXCR3+ CD8+ T cells from blood. The subset is: CD45RO-CCR7+CD27+CD95- naive CD8+ T cells expressing CXCR3 (TNR3+). The receptors shown here come from a human donor in good health. Some clones in this sample may be carry-over from other donors' samples.

The gene calls are TRBV12-3 or TRBV12-4 and TRBJ2-7. This CDR3 region has 13 residues. CDR3 protein: CASSLALSYEQYF.

The chain uses TRBV29-1 and TRBJ2-3; without DNA, the TCRdb call of TRBD2 cannot be checked. The CDR3 consists of 13 residues. Germline V gene sequence: CDR1 SQVTM, CDR2 ANQGSEA. CDR3: CSVLTPSTDTQYF.

V is TRBV14 and J is TRBJ2-1; absent DNA, TCRdb's TRBD2 call cannot be checked. The CDR3 covers 16 residues. The germline CDR1 and CDR2 sequences are SGHDN and FVKESK. CDR3 loop: CASSQPGTSGSREQFF.

The gene calls are TRBV29-1 and TRBJ2-5. The CDR3 covers 13 residues. Germline V gives CDR1 SQVTM, CDR2 ANQGSEA. This chain's CDR3 is CSVEGLGLETQYF.

The V call is TRBV5-6, the J call TRBJ1-1. Per the germline V gene, CDR1 is SGHDT and CDR2 is YYEEEE. The CDR3 contains 16 residues. CDR3 protein: CASSLAVDLSYTEAFF.

The gene calls are TRBV3-1 and TRBJ2-1; TCRdb's D gene call, TRBD1, goes unchecked for lack of DNA. CDR3 length: 13 amino acids. The germline V gene has CDR1 LGHDT and CDR2 YNNKEL (reference sequence). Here the CDR3 reads CASGAGTYNEQFF.

V and J are TRBV7-3 and TRBJ2-2; the TCRdb D gene call, TRBD2, has no DNA to confirm it. The V gene's germline CDR1 is SGHTA and CDR2 FQGTGA. The CDR3 loop spans 15 amino acids. CDR3 region: CASSPGGGGMWELFF. The variable domain in full, with the rest retrieved from reference TRBV7-3 and TRBJ2-2, is GAGVSQTPSNKVTEKGKYVELRCDPISGHTALYWYRQSLGQGPEFLIYFQGTGAADDSGLPNDRFFAVRPEGSVSTLKIQRTERGDSAVYLCASSPGGGGMWELFFGEGSRLTVL.

The chain links TRBV3-1 to TRBJ2-1; TCRdb's D call of TRBD2 is untestable without DNA. The V gene's germline CDR1 is LGHDT and CDR2 YNNKEL (reference sequence). This CDR3 spans 15 amino acids. The CDR3 sequence: CASSHSGSTYNEQFF.

V is TRBV7-9 and J is TRBJ2-7; TCRdb picks TRBD2, but there is no DNA to check that call. The CDR3 length is 16 residues. Per germline, CDR1 SEHNR and CDR2 FQNEAQ (reference sequence). CDR3 sequence: CASSPRLAGAAYEQYF. Drawing the rest from reference TRBV7-9 and TRBJ2-7, the complete variable domain is DTGVSQNPRHKITKRGQNVTFRCDPISEHNRLYWYRQTLGQGPEFLTYFQNEAQLEKSRLLSDRFSAERPKGSFSTLEIQRTEQGDSAMYLCASSPRLAGAAYEQYFGPGTRLTVT.

The chain joins TRBV6-6 to TRBJ1-2; the D gene TCRdb calls, TRBD1, cannot be checked with no DNA. Germline values: CDR1 MNHNY, CDR2 SVGAGI (reference sequence). This CDR3 has 16 amino acids. CDR3 amino acids: CASFPFEGGLNYGYTF.

The chain has TRBV29-1 and TRBJ2-1; there is no DNA to check the TCRdb D call of TRBD2. The CDR3 extends over 14 amino acids. In germline, CDR1 is SQVTM, CDR2 ANQGSEA. CDR3 loop: CSVEATSGHNEQFF.

This sequence joins TRBV13 and TRBJ2-1; the D gene TCRdb calls, TRBD1, cannot be checked with no DNA. CDR1 is PRHDT, CDR2 FYEKMQ, per germline (reference sequence). CDR3 length equals 14 residues. The CDR3 is CASSPDRYNNEQFF.

V usage is TRBV7-3 and J usage is TRBJ2-3; TCRdb's D gene call, TRBD2, goes unchecked for lack of DNA. Germline CDR1 reads SGHTA; CDR2 reads FQGTGA. There are 14 residues in the CDR3. CDR3 protein: CASSLLAGPDTQYF.

The V call is TRBV7-9, the J call TRBJ2-3; TCRdb outputs TRBD2, but without DNA this stays unchecked. CDR1 and CDR2 from the germline V gene are SEHNR and FQNEAQ (reference sequence). The CDR3 extends over 17 amino acids. This CDR3 is CASSYPRESPAPDTQYF. The whole variable domain, remainder taken from reference TRBV7-9 and TRBJ2-3, is DTGVSQNPRHKITKRGQNVTFRCDPISEHNRLYWYRQTLGQGPEFLTYFQNEAQLEKSRLLSDRFSAERPKGSFSTLEIQRTEQGDSAMYLCASSYPRESPAPDTQYFGPGTRLTVL.